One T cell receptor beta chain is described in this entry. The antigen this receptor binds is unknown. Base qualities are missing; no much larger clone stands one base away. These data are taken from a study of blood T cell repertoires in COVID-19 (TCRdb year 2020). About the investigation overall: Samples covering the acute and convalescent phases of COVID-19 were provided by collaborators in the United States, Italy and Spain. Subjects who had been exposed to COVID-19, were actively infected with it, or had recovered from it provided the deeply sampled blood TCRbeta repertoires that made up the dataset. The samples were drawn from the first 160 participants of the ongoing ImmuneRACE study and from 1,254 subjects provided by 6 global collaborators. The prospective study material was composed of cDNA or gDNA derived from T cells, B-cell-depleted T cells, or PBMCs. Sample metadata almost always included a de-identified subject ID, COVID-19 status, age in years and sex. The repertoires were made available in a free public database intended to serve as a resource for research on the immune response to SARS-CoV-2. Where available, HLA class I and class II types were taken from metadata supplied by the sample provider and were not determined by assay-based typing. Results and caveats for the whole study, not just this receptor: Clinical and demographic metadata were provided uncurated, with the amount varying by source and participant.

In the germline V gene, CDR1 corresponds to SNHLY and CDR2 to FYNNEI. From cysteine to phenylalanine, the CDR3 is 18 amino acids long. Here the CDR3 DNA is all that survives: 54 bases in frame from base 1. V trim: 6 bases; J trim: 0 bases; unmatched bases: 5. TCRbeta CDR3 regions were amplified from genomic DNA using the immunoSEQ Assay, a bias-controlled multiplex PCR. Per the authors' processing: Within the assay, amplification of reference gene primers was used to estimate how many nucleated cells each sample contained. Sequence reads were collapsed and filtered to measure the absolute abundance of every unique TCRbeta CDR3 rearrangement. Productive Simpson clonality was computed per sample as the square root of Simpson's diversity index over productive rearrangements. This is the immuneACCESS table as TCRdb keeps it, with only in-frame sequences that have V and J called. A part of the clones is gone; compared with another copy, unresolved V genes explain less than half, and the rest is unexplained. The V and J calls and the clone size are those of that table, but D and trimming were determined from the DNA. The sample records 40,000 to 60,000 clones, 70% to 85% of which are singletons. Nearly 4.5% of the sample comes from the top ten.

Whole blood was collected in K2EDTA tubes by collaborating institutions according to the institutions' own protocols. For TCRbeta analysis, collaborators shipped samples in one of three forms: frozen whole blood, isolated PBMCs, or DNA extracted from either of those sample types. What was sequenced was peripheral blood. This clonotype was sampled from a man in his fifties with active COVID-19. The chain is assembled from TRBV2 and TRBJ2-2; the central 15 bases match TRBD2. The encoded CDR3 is CASSLRTSGGANTGELFF. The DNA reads TGTGCCAGCAGCCTTCGGACTAGCGGGGGGGCGAACACCGGGGAGCTGTTTTTT. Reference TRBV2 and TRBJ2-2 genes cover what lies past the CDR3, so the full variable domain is EPEVTQTPSHQVTQMGQEVILRCVPISNHLYFYWYRQILGQKVEFLVSFYNNEISEKSEIFDDQFSVERPDGSNFTLKIRSTKLEDSAMYFCASSLRTSGGANTGELFFGEGSRLTVL.